The entry below describes one T cell receptor (beta chain). The antigen is unknown. TCRdb keeps only in-frame clones here, not all; method: immunoSEQ multiplex PCR. The profile shows approximately 100,000 clones, approximately 93% of them singletons. This sample is part of a study of cytomegalovirus exposure and HLA in healthy donors. Findings of the study overall: Most TCR sequences proved rare, with some public TCRs found in many donors.

The CDR3 has 17 residues. CDR1 and CDR2 (germline): SGDLS, YYNGEE. The V end lost 3 bases, the J end lost 0 bases, and 17 bases lay between the germline ends. Among the 120 subjects of the validation cohort, separate from the approximately 670-subject first cohort, were the donors. The chain is built from TRBV9 and TRBJ2-3; D gene ambiguous. This receptor was taken from a woman aged 25-40 years in good health and CMV-seropositive. What was sequenced was PBMCs. CDR3 sequence (DNA): TGTGCCAGCAGCGGAGACTTCGGCGGTTACAGCACAGATACGCAGTATTTT. Amino acids: CASSGDFGGYSTDTQYF. The full variable domain, in which reference TRBV9 and TRBJ2-3 provide the parts outside the CDR3, is DSGVTQTPKHLITATGQRVTLRCSPRSGDLSVYWYQQSLDQGLQFLIQYYNGEERAKGNILERFSAQQFPDLHSELNLSSLELGDSALYFCASSGDFGGYSTDTQYFGPGTRLTVL.